The rows below give T cell receptor beta chains drawn from one sample of a study of cytotoxic CD8 clonotypes in ibrutinib-treated CLL. Method: immunoSEQ multiplex PCR; TCRdb's copy keeps in-frame clones and lacks some. The sample includes some 200,000 clones, over 55% of them seen just once. This specimen consisted of PBMCs, obtained after 24 months of ibrutinib treatment. Receptor source: a human donor with chronic lymphocytic leukemia. Each CDR3 is given with its conserved first and last residue. Fields, in order: CDR3 length, D gene, J gene, clone size, V gene, CDR3 DNA, CDR3 protein. A D gene is named only where the DNA matches it firmly. Expanded clones get a size class; other rows say once, few or many, or leave the size out.

14 | NA | TRBJ1-5 | few | TRBV28 | TGTGCCAGCAGGTACACAACAGGGAGGCAGCCCCAGCATTTT | CASRYTTGRQPQHF
14 | NA | TRBJ1-2 | NA | TRBV2 | TGTGCCAGCAGGGGGAGATACCAGGACTATGGCTACACCTTC | CASRGRYQDYGYTF
15 | NA | TRBJ1-4 | NA | TRBV4-3 | TGCGCCAGCAGCCAAGGAACATACTGGGATGAAAAACTGTTTTTT | CASSQGTYWDEKLFF
15 | NA | TRBJ1-4 | few | TRBV18 | TGTGCCAGCTCCCAAGGACGTTTTACTAATGAAAAACTGTTTTTT | CASSQGRFTNEKLFF
14 | TRBD2 | TRBJ2-5 | NA | TRBV7-6 | TGTGCCAGCAGCGGGACTAATGAGAGGGAGACCCAGTACTTC | CASSGTNERETQYF
15 | TRBD1 | TRBJ1-2 | NA | TRBV6-6 | TGTGCCAGCACCAGAAGACCGGGACAGAACTATGGCTACACCTTC | CASTRRPGQNYGYTF
16 | TRBD2 | TRBJ2-1 | NA | TRBV5-4 | TGTGCCAGCAGCTTTGGGACTAGCGGATCTAGGGGTGAGCAGTTCTTC | CASSFGTSGSRGEQFF
15 | TRBD1 | TRBJ2-7 | NA | TRBV30 | TGTGCCTGGGATTGGGGACAGGGGTTCCCCTACGAGCAGTACTTC | CAWDWGQGFPYEQYF
13 | NA | TRBJ2-7 | NA | TRBV7-2 | TGTGCCAGCAGCTTCGGACAAAACTACGAGCAGTACTTC | CASSFGQNYEQYF
12 | NA | TRBJ2-5 | NA | TRBV6-1 | TGTGCCAGCAGTGAAAACCGAGAGACCCAGTACTTC | CASSENRETQYF
12 | TRBD2 | TRBJ2-7 | NA | TRBV25-1 | TGTGCCAGCAAGCGGGGATCGAGTGAGCAGTACTTC | CASKRGSSEQYF
9 | NA | TRBJ1-1 | NA | TRBV2 | TGTGCCAGCAGGACTGAAGCTTTCTTT | CASRTEAFF
17 | TRBD1 | TRBJ2-5 | NA | TRBV9 | TGTGCCAGCAGCGTAGGGGAACAGGGGGGTCGGAGCGAGACCCAGTACTTC | CASSVGEQGGRSETQYF
14 | TRBD1 | TRBJ2-7 | NA | TRBV6-5 | TGTGCCAGCAGAGGACAGGGGGGAACCTACGAGCAGTACTTC | CASRGQGGTYEQYF
14 | TRBD1 | TRBJ2-7 | NA | TRBV25-1 | TGTGCCAGCAGTGAGGACAGGGGCGTCTACGAGCAGTACTTC | CASSEDRGVYEQYF
16 | TRBD1 | TRBJ1-4 | NA | TRBV30 | TGTGCCTGGAGTGCCGGACAGGGTGCCACTAATGAAAAACTGTTTTTT | CAWSAGQGATNEKLFF
13 | TRBD2 | TRBJ2-5 | NA | TRBV29-1 | TGCAGCGTCCAGACTAGCTCGGGAGAGACCCAGTACTTC | CSVQTSSGETQYF
12 | NA | TRBJ2-1 | NA | TRBV28 | TGTGCCAGCAGGTGGACAGCGGAGGAGCAGTTCTTC | CASRWTAEEQFF
15 | NA | TRBJ2-3 | NA | TRBV5-1 | TGCGCCAGCAGCTCAGATAGCAGGGACACAGATACGCAGTATTTT | CASSSDSRDTDTQYF
14 | NA | TRBJ2-7 | NA | TRBV6-5 | TGTGCCAGCAGACGGGACCCCACTACGAAGGAGCAGTACTTC | CASRRDPTTKEQYF
14 | NA | TRBJ2-5 | NA | TRBV30 | TGTGCCTGGAACCGGGGCCGGGGGCAAGAGACCCAGTACTTC | CAWNRGRGQETQYF
14 | TRBD2 | TRBJ2-7 | NA | TRBV4-2 | TGTGCCAGCTCCACAGCGGGAGGCCGGTACGAGCAGTACTTC | CASSTAGGRYEQYF
15 | TRBD1 | TRBJ2-3 | NA | TRBV6-5 | TGTGCCTGCAGGAGACAGGGACCTAGCACAGATACGCAGTATTTT | CACRRQGPSTDTQYF
15 | TRBD2 | TRBJ2-1 | few | TRBV9 | TGTGCCAGCAGCGGAGGGACTAGCGGGAGGGGTAAGCAGTTCTTC | CASSGGTSGRGKQFF